Below, one T cell receptor (beta chain) is given with its context. The sample belongs to a study of blood T cell repertoires in COVID-19. Study in general: PBMCs, B-cell-depleted T cells, or T cells provided the cDNA or gDNA that made up the material.

The CDR3 covers 16 residues. Germline V gives CDR1 LGHNA, CDR2 YNFKEQ. After removal of 4 bases from V and 0 bases from J, the junction contained 4 bases not matched to a gene. This table comes from immunoSEQ multiplex PCR, and its TCRdb copy is limited to in-frame clones, with some not included. The repertoire holds 110,000 to 150,000 clones, roughly 86% seen once, with less than 2% in the top ten. Sequences were obtained from peripheral blood. This sequence joins TRBV4-2 and TRBJ2-3; the match to TRBD2 covers 10 bases. This TCR was sampled from a man aged 65 to 79 with acute or convalescent COVID-19. The CDR3 sequence is CASSLSSGGSTDTQYF. CDR3 DNA: TGTGCCAGCAGCCTTTCTAGCGGGGGAAGCACAGATACGCAGTATTTT.